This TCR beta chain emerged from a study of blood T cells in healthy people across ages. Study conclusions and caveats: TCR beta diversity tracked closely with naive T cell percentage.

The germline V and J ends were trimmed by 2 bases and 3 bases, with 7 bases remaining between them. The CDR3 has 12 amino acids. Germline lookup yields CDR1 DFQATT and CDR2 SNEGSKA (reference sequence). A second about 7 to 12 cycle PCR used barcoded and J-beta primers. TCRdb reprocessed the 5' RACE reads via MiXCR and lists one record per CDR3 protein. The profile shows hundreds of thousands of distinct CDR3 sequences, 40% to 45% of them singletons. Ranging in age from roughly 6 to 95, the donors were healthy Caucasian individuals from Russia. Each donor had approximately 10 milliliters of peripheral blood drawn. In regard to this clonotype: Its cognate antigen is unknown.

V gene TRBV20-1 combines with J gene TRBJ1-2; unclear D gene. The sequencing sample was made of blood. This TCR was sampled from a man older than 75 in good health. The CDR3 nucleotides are TGCAGTGCTAGACGACGGGACTATGGCTACACCTTC. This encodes CSARRRDYGYTF.